This paragraph covers one T cell receptor (beta chain) sequence. The record originates from a study of cytomegalovirus exposure and HLA in healthy donors. PCR involved 60 Vbeta and 13 Jbeta primers. Repertoires were generated with immunoSEQ multiplex PCR, while TCRdb's copy carries only in-frame clones and drops some. The table has under 130,000 clones, around three quarters seen once. The germline CDR1 and CDR2 sequences are SGHNT and YYREEE (reference sequence). The CDR3 is 13 residues long. The clonotype comes from a man aged 50 or older in good health and CMV-seropositive. Sequencing used PBMCs. The chain carries TRBV5-4 and TRBJ2-3; TRBD1 is a possible D gene (7 bases). CDR3 sequence (DNA): TGTGCGGAGGGGGCTAGCGTATCGGATACGCAGTATTTT. This translates into CAEGASVSDTQYF.